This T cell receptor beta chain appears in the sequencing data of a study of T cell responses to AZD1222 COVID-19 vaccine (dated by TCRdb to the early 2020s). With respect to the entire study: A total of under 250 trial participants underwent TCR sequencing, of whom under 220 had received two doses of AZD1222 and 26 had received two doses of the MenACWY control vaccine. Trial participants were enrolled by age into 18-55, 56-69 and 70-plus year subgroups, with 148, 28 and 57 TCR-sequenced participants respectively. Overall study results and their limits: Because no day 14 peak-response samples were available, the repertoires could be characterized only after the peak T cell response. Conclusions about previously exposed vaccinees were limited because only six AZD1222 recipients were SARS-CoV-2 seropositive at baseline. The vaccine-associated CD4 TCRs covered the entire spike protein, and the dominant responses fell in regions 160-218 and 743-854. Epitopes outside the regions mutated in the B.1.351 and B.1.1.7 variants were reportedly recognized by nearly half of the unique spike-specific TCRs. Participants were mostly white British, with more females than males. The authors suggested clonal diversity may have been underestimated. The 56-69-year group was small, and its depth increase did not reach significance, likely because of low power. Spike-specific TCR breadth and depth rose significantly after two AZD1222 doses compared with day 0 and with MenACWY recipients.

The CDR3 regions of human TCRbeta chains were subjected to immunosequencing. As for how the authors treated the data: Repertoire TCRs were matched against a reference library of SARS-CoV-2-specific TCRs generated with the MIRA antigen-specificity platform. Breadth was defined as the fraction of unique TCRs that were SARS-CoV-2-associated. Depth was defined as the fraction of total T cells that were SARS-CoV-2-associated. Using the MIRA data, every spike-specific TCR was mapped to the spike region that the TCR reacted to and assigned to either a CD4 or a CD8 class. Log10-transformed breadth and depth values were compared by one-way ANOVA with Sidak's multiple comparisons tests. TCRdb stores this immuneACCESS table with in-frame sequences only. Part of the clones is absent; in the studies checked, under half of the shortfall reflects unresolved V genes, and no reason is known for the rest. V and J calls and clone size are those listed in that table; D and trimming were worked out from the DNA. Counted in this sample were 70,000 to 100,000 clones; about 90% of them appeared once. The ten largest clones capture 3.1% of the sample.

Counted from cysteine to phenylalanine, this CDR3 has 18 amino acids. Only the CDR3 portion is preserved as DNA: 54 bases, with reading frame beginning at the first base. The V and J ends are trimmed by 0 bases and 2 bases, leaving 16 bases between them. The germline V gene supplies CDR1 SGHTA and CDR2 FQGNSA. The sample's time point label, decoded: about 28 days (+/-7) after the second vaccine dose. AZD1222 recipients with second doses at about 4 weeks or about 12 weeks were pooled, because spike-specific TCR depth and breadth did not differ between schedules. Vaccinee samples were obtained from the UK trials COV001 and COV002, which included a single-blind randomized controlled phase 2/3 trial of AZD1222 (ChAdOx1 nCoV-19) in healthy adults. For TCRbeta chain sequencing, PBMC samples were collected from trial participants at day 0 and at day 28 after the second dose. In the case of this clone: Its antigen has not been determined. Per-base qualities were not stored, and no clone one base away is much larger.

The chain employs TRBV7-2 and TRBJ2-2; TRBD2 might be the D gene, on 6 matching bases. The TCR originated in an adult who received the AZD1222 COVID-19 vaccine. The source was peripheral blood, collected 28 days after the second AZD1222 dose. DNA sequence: TGTGCCAGCAGCTTAGCGCGGGTTGCGGGGAAAAACACCGGGGAGCTGTTTTTT. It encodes CASSLARVAGKNTGELFF.